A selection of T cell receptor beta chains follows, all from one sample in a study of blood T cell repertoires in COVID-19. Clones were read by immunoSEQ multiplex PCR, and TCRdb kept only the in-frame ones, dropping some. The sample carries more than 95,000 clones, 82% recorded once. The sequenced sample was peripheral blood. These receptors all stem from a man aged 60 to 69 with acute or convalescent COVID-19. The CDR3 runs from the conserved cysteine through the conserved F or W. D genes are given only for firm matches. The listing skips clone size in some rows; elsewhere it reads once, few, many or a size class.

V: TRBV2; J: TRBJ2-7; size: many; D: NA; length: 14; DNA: TGTGCCAGCAGTGAGGCGGCAGGGTCCTACGAGCAGTACTTC; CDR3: CASSEAAGSYEQYF
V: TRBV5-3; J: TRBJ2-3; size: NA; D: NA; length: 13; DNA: TGTGCCAGAAGCTTGGCAGGCACAGATACGCAGTATTTT; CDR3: CARSLAGTDTQYF
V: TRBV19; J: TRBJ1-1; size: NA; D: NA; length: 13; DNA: TGTGCCAGTAGTATAGCTTGGGGGGCTGAAGCTTTCTTT; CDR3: CASSIAWGAEAFF
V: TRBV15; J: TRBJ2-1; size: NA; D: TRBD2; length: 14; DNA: TGTGCCACCAGCAGGGGAGGGCTATACAATGAGCAGTTCTTC; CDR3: CATSRGGLYNEQFF
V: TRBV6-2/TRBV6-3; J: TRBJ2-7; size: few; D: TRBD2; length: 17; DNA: TGTGCCAGCAGTTACCTAGCCAGCGGGACGACCAGCTCCGAGCAGTACTTC; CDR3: CASSYLASGTTSSEQYF
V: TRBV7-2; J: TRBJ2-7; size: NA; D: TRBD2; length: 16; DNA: TGTGCCAGCAGCTTAGGAGGGACTAGCGGGAGAGGCGAGCAGTACTTC; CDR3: CASSLGGTSGRGEQYF
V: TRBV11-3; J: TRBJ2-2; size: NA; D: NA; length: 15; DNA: TGTGCCAGCAGCTTTGACAGGTTGAACACCGGGGAGCTGTTTTTT; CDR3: CASSFDRLNTGELFF
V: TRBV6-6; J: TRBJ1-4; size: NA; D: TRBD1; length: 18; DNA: TGTGCCAGCAGTCGCCTTCCCTTACAGGGGGGTGCGTTGGAAAAACTGTTTTTT; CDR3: CASSRLPLQGGALEKLFF
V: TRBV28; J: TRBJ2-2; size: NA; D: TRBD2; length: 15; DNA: TGTGCCAGCAGTTTACTACTAGCGGGATTGGGGGAGCTGTTTTTT; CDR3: CASSLLLAGLGELFF
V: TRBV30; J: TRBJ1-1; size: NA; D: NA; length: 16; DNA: TGTGCCTGGAGTGTACACCCAGGGATCGGGAACACTGAAGCTTTCTTT; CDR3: CAWSVHPGIGNTEAFF
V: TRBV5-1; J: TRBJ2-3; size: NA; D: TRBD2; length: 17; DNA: TGCGCCAGCAGCTTGGCGGGACTAGGATTGGGCACAGATACGCAGTATTTT; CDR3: CASSLAGLGLGTDTQYF
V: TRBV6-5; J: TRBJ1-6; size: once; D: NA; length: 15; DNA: TGTGCCAGCAGTTCCGGACAGATGTTTAATTCACCCCTCCACTTT; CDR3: CASSSGQMFNSPLHF
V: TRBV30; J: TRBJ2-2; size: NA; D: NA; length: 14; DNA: TGTGCCTGGAGTGTATTTGCAGAATCCGGGGAGCTGTTTTTT; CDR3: CAWSVFAESGELFF
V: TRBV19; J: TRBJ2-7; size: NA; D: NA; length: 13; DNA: TGTGCCAGTAGTATTTTCTACTCCTACGAGCAGTACTTC; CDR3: CASSIFYSYEQYF
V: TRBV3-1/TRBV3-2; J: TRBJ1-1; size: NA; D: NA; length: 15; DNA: TGTGCCAGCAGCCAAGTGTCACAGGCAAGGGCTGAAGCTTTCTTT; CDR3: CASSQVSQARAEAFF
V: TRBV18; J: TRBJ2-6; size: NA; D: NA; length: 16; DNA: TGTGCCAGCTCATTATCGACTACTTCTGGGGCCAACGTCCTGACTTTC; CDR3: CASSLSTTSGANVLTF
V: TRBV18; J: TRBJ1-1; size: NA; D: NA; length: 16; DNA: TGTGCCAGCTCACCTCTGGCTTCTGACAGGCTCACTGAAGCTTTCTTT; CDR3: CASSPLASDRLTEAFF
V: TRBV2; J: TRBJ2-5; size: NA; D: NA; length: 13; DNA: TGTGCCAGCAGCATGGACAACCAAGAGACCCAGTACTTC; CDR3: CASSMDNQETQYF
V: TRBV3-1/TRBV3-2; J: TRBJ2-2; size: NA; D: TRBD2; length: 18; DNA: TGTGCCAGCAGCCAAAGGCTCTATGGCGGGAGAAACACCGGGGAGCTGTTTTTT; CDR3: CASSQRLYGGRNTGELFF
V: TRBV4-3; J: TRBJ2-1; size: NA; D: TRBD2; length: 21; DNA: TGCGCCAGCAGCCAAGATCAGTCCGGGACTAGCGTTTCCCCCTCCTACAATGAGCAGTTCTTC; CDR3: CASSQDQSGTSVSPSYNEQFF
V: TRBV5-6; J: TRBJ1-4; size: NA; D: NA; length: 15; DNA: TGTGCCAGCAGCTTCGCGGATGTAGCTAATGAAAAACTGTTTTTT; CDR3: CASSFADVANEKLFF
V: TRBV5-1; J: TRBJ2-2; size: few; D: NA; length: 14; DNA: TGCGCCAGCAGCTTAGGCGGACTCACCGGGGAGCTGTTTTTT; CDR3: CASSLGGLTGELFF